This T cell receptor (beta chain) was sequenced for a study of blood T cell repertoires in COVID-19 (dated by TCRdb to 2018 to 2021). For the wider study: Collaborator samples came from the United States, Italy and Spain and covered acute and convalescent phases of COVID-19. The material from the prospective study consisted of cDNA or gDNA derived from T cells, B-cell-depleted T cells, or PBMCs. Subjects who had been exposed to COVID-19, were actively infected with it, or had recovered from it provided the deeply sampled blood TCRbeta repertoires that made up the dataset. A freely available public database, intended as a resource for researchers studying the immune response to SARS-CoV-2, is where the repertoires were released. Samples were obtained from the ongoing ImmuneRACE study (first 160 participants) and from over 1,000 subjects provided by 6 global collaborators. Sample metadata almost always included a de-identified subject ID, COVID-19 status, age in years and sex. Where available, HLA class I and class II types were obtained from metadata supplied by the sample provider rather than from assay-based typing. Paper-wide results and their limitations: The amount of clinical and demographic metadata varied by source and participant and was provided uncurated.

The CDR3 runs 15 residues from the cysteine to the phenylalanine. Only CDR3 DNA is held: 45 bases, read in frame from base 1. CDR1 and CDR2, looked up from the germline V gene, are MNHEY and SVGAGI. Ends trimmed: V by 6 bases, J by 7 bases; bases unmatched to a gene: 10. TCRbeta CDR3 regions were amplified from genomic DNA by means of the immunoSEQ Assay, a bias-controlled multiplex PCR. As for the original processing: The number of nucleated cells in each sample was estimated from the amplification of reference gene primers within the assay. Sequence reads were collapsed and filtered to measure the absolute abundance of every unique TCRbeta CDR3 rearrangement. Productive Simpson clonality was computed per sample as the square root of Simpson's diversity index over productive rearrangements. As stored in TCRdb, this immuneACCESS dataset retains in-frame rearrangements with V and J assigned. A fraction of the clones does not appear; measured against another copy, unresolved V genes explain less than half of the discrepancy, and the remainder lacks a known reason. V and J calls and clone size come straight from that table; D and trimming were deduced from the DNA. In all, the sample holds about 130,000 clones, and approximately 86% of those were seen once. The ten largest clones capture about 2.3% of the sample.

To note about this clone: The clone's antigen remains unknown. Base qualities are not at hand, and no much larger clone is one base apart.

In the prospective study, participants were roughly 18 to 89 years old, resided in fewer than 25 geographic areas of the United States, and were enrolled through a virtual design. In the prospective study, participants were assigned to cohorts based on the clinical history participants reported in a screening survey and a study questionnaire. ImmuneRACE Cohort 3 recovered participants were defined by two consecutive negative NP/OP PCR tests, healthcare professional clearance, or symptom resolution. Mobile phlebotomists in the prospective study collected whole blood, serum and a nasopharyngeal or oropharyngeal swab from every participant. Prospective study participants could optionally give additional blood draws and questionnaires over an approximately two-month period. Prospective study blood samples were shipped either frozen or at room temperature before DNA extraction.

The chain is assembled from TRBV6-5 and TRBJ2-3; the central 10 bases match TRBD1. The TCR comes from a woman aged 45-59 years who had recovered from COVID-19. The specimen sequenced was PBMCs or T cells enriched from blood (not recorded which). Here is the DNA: TGTGCCAGCAGCCCCACCGGACAGGGGGGGAATACGCAGTATTTT. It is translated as CASSPTGQGGNTQYF.